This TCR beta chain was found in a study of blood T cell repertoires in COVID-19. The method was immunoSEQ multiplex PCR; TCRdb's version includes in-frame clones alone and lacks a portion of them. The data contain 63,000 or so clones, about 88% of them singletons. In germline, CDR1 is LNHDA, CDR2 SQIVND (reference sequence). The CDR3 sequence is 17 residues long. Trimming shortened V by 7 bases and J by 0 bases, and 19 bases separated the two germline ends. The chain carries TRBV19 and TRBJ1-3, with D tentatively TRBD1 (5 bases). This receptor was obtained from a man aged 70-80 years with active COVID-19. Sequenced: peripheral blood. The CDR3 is CASNRPGLTDSGNTIYF. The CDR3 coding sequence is TGTGCCAGTAATAGGCCCGGTTTGACAGACTCTGGAAACACCATATATTTT.